The present TCR beta chain was sequenced within a study of monozygotic twins with inflammatory bowel disease. Study-level results: Possibly because of limited power, concordant and discordant twins showed no difference in repertoire similarity.

As regards this clonotype: No antigen is known for it.

The CDR3 length is 15 residues. Per the germline V gene, CDR1 is KGHDR and CDR2 is SFDVKD. TCRdb reanalyzed the 5' RACE reads, giving one entry per CDR3 protein sequence and no DNA. The sample shows approximately 330,000 distinct CDR3 sequences, and around 2% sits with its ten largest clones. The rearrangement uses TRBV24-1 and TRBJ2-3; without DNA, the TCRdb call of TRBD1 cannot be checked. The sample was blood. This TCR derives from a human donor with ulcerative colitis or Crohn's disease, or a healthy co-twin of an affected twin (not recorded which). The chain's CDR3 is CATSGRQGGSGTQYF.